This T cell receptor (beta chain) derives from a study of blood T cell repertoires in COVID-19. About the research overall: Sites in the United States, Italy and Spain provided acute and convalescent COVID-19 samples. In each case, the material was cDNA or gDNA derived from T cells, B-cell-depleted T cells, or PBMCs.

Germline V gene sequence: CDR1 SGHAT, CDR2 FQNNGV. V was shortened by 5 bases and J by 5 bases, with 16 bases between the two germline ends. The CDR3 loop spans 14 amino acids. Methods used by the authors: Reference gene primer amplification gave estimated nucleated cell counts. The assay was immunoSEQ multiplex PCR, and TCRdb's table has in-frame clones only and misses some. D and trimming were read from the DNA, whereas the V and J calls and clone size are those reported in that table. Here the sample spans around 120,000 clones, approximately 90% being singletons. This clonotype was sampled from a human donor in a cohort sampled during active COVID-19. Sequenced material: peripheral blood. V is TRBV11-2 and J is TRBJ2-7; tentatively, D is TRBD2 (5 bases). CDR3 in amino acids: CASSAGPSLHEQYF. Written as DNA, the CDR3 is TGTGCCAGCAGCGCGGGTCCCTCGCTCCACGAGCAGTACTTC.